This paragraph covers one T cell receptor (beta chain) sequence. Its antigen is unidentified. The authors extracted at least 6 micrograms of total RNA per sample. This record belongs to a study of blood T cells in healthy people across ages. PCR was performed a second time for about 7 to 11 cycles using a sample-barcoded 5' primer and a J-beta primer mix. TCRdb ran MiXCR on the 5' RACE reads and lists one entry per CDR3 protein. The sample holds hundreds of thousands of distinct CDR3 sequences, 27% seen once. Broader study findings: Estimates based on one million T cells were treated as lower bounds. Strong correlation was found linking TCR beta diversity to naive T cell percentage.

Germline CDR1 MGHRA, CDR2 YSYEKL. The CDR3 is 16 residues long. Source material: blood. This receptor was taken from a woman in her sixties or seventies in good health. This chain connects TRBV4-1 to TRBJ2-5; 11 positions agree with TRBD2. The tail of the sequence fits TRBJ2-1 better, so the J call may be wrong. CDR3 coding DNA: TGCGCCAGCAGCCAGGAGCCCGGGACTAGCGGAAATGAGCAGTTCTTC. It is translated as CASSQEPGTSGNEQFF.